The rows below give T cell receptor beta chains drawn from one sample of a study of Ad26.COV2.S vaccination and SARS-CoV-2 variants. This table comes from immunoSEQ multiplex PCR, and its TCRdb copy is limited to in-frame clones, with some not included. The table has about 430,000 clones, 75% to 95% seen once. Sequencing was performed on peripheral blood, taken in a trial of Ad26.COV2.S vaccine versus placebo. These receptors were obtained from a person between 18 and 65 years old who received the Ad26.COV2.S COVID-19 vaccine or a placebo. Both conserved end residues are part of each CDR3. Each record gives: clone size, D gene, J gene, V gene, CDR3 protein, CDR3 DNA. D genes are given only for firm matches. Clone size, where shown, is once, few, many, or a class for clones that have expanded.

size: -
D: -
J: TRBJ2-1
V: TRBV27
CDR3: CASSTTSYNEQFF
DNA: TGTGCCAGCAGTACGACTAGCTACAATGAGCAGTTCTTC

size: once
D: TRBD1
J: TRBJ2-4
V: TRBV14
CDR3: CASSPTMISRQGAGNIQYF
DNA: TGTGCCAGCAGCCCTACAATGATTTCCCGACAGGGGGCAGGGAACATTCAGTACTTC

size: -
D: TRBD1
J: TRBJ1-1
V: TRBV5-1
CDR3: CASSPLVGTGETEAFF
DNA: TGCGCCAGCAGCCCGTTGGTTGGGACAGGGGAAACTGAAGCTTTCTTT

size: -
D: -
J: TRBJ1-1
V: TRBV3-1/TRBV3-2
CDR3: CASSQLNTEAFF
DNA: TGTGCCAGCAGCCAATTAAACACTGAAGCTTTCTTT

size: -
D: TRBD2
J: TRBJ2-1
V: TRBV25-1
CDR3: CASSDLADYNEQFF
DNA: TGTGCCAGCAGTGATCTAGCGGACTACAATGAGCAGTTCTTC

size: once
D: -
J: TRBJ1-3
V: TRBV9
CDR3: CASSVGGTANSGNTIYF
DNA: TGTGCCAGCAGCGTAGGGGGAACGGCTAACTCTGGAAACACCATATATTTT

size: once
D: -
J: TRBJ2-3
V: TRBV7-9
CDR3: CASTVWGDTQYF
DNA: TGTGCCAGCACCGTGTGGGGAGATACGCAGTATTTT

size: -
D: -
J: TRBJ2-6
V: TRBV2
CDR3: CASERNSGANVLTF
DNA: TGTGCCAGCGAGAGGAACTCTGGGGCCAACGTCCTGACTTTC

size: -
D: -
J: TRBJ2-2
V: TRBV28
CDR3: CASSLLTANTGELFF
DNA: TGTGCCAGCAGTTTATTGACCGCGAACACCGGGGAGCTGTTTTTT

size: -
D: TRBD2
J: TRBJ2-2
V: TRBV12-3/TRBV12-4
CDR3: CASNSGSSGELFF
DNA: TGTGCCAGCAATAGCGGGAGTTCCGGGGAGCTGTTTTTT

size: -
D: TRBD2
J: TRBJ2-7
V: TRBV4-3
CDR3: CASSQDRLAGGNYEQYF
DNA: TGCGCCAGCAGCCAAGATAGGCTAGCGGGAGGTAATTACGAGCAGTACTTC

size: -
D: -
J: TRBJ1-5
V: TRBV7-2
CDR3: CASSLVFLNQPQHF
DNA: TGTGCCAGCAGCTTAGTTTTTCTTAATCAGCCCCAGCATTTT

size: -
D: TRBD1
J: TRBJ2-5
V: TRBV6-6
CDR3: CASRNTPGGQETQYF
DNA: TGTGCCAGCAGAAATACCCCAGGGGGCCAAGAGACCCAGTACTTC

size: once
D: TRBD1
J: TRBJ2-6
V: TRBV25-1
CDR3: CASSERDSSSGANVLTF
DNA: TGTGCCAGCAGTGAACGGGACAGTAGCTCTGGGGCCAACGTCCTGACTTTC

size: -
D: TRBD1
J: TRBJ1-1
V: TRBV5-1
CDR3: CASSVTGGSVDTEAFF
DNA: TGCGCCAGCAGCGTCACAGGGGGCTCGGTGGACACTGAAGCTTTCTTT

size: -
D: -
J: TRBJ2-7
V: TRBV6-6
CDR3: CASSYRDEQYF
DNA: TGTGCCAGCAGTTACAGGGACGAGCAGTACTTC

size: -
D: -
J: TRBJ1-2
V: TRBV29-1
CDR3: CSVAPGPNYGYTF
DNA: TGCAGCGTTGCACCCGGACCTAACTATGGCTACACCTTC

size: -
D: -
J: TRBJ2-7
V: TRBV19
CDR3: CASSPNPGGPLYEQYF
DNA: TGTGCCAGTAGTCCGAATCCCGGAGGCCCTTTGTACGAGCAGTACTTC

size: -
D: TRBD1
J: TRBJ2-7
V: TRBV7-9
CDR3: CASSFQGATYEQYF
DNA: TGTGCCAGCAGCTTTCAGGGGGCCACCTACGAGCAGTACTTC

size: -
D: -
J: TRBJ2-1
V: TRBV7-2
CDR3: CASSLARENEQFF
DNA: TGTGCCAGCAGCTTAGCGCGCGAAAATGAGCAGTTCTTC

size: once
D: -
J: TRBJ2-1
V: TRBV15
CDR3: CATSREGGRGTHNEQFF
DNA: TGTGCCACCAGCAGAGAGGGGGGCAGGGGGACCCACAATGAGCAGTTCTTC

size: -
D: TRBD2
J: TRBJ2-1
V: TRBV7-2
CDR3: CASSLSGTSGRIYEQFF
DNA: TGTGCCAGCAGCTTATCCGGGACTAGCGGGAGGATTTATGAGCAGTTCTTC

size: -
D: TRBD2
J: TRBJ2-1
V: TRBV5-6
CDR3: CASSPEPGLADDEQFF
DNA: TGTGCCAGCAGCCCGGAGCCGGGACTAGCGGACGATGAGCAGTTCTTC

size: -
D: -
J: TRBJ1-1
V: TRBV9
CDR3: CASGSSGANTEAFF
DNA: TGTGCCAGCGGATCCTCAGGGGCTAACACTGAAGCTTTCTTT

size: -
D: TRBD2
J: TRBJ2-2
V: TRBV19
CDR3: CASSIWTSYSTGELFF
DNA: TGTGCCAGTAGTATATGGACTAGCTATTCAACCGGGGAGCTGTTTTTT

size: -
D: -
J: TRBJ1-6
V: TRBV11-2
CDR3: CASSLDSPLHF
DNA: TGTGCCAGCAGCTTAGATTCACCCCTCCACTTT

size: -
D: -
J: TRBJ2-2
V: TRBV7-3
CDR3: CASSLPFHWSRELFF
DNA: TGTGCCAGCAGCTTACCTTTTCATTGGTCCAGGGAGCTGTTTTTT

size: -
D: TRBD1
J: TRBJ2-3
V: TRBV3-1/TRBV3-2
CDR3: CASSTRTGPGTDTQYF
DNA: TGTGCCAGCAGCACTCGGACAGGGCCGGGCACAGATACGCAGTATTTT

size: -
D: TRBD1
J: TRBJ1-5
V: TRBV19
CDR3: CASSRGQGRQPQHF
DNA: TGTGCCAGTAGTAGAGGACAGGGTCGGCAGCCCCAGCATTTT

size: -
D: -
J: TRBJ2-7
V: TRBV5-1
CDR3: CASSLALTRFSSTQYF
DNA: TGCGCCAGCAGCTTGGCTTTGACTAGGTTTTCGTCTACGCAGTACTTC

size: -
D: -
J: TRBJ1-2
V: TRBV28
CDR3: CASSPLSPRTASGYTF
DNA: TGTGCCAGCAGTCCGTTATCCCCCCGGACCGCGTCCGGCTACACCTTC

size: -
D: TRBD1
J: TRBJ2-7
V: TRBV18
CDR3: CASSEGGSSYEQYF
DNA: TGTGCCAGCTCCGAAGGGGGCAGCTCCTACGAGCAGTACTTC

size: -
D: TRBD1
J: TRBJ1-3
V: TRBV5-1
CDR3: CASSGQGTGNTIYF
DNA: TGCGCCAGCAGCGGACAGGGGACTGGAAACACCATATATTTT

size: -
D: TRBD2
J: TRBJ2-2
V: TRBV19
CDR3: CASRSGLADTGELFF
DNA: TGTGCCAGTAGATCGGGACTAGCGGACACCGGGGAGCTGTTTTTT

size: -
D: -
J: TRBJ1-4
V: TRBV5-6
CDR3: CASSRPGINEKLFF
DNA: TGTGCCAGCAGCCGACCAGGAATCAATGAAAAACTGTTTTTT

size: -
D: TRBD1
J: TRBJ2-5
V: TRBV6-5
CDR3: CASSPRGQETQYF
DNA: TGTGCCAGCAGTCCCAGGGGGCAAGAGACCCAGTACTTC

size: -
D: -
J: TRBJ2-3
V: TRBV21-1
CDR3: CASSGRDRGDCTDTQYF
DNA: TGTGCCAGCAGCGGTCGGGACAGGGGTGATTGCACAGATACGCAGTATTTT

size: -
D: -
J: TRBJ2-2
V: TRBV4-3
CDR3: CASSPFALSRGSNTGELFF
DNA: TGCGCCAGCAGCCCCTTTGCGTTGTCGCGGGGATCGAACACCGGGGAGCTGTTTTTT

size: -
D: TRBD1
J: TRBJ1-6
V: TRBV9
CDR3: CASSVDRGDSPLHF
DNA: TGTGCCAGCAGCGTAGACAGGGGAGATTCACCCCTCCACTTT

size: -
D: -
J: TRBJ1-6
V: TRBV19
CDR3: CASSILGKAANSPLHF
DNA: TGTGCCAGTAGTATTTTAGGAAAAGCGGCTAATTCACCCCTCCACTTT

size: -
D: -
J: TRBJ1-1
V: TRBV4-3
CDR3: CASSQDLLVLSEAFF
DNA: TGCGCCAGCAGCCAAGACCTGTTGGTGCTGTCTGAAGCTTTCTTT

size: -
D: -
J: TRBJ2-3
V: TRBV28
CDR3: CASSRETDTQYF
DNA: TGTGCCAGCAGCCGAGAGACAGATACGCAGTATTTT

size: -
D: TRBD1
J: TRBJ2-7
V: TRBV7-8
CDR3: CASSIFRDRRSYEQYF
DNA: TGTGCCAGCAGCATATTCCGGGACAGGCGATCGTACGAGCAGTACTTC

size: few
D: -
J: TRBJ1-1
V: TRBV20-1
CDR3: CSAKVGTEAFF
DNA: TGCAGTGCAAAAGTTGGAACTGAAGCTTTCTTT

size: -
D: -
J: TRBJ2-2
V: TRBV12-3/TRBV12-4
CDR3: CASSAGWAGELFF
DNA: TGTGCCAGCAGTGCAGGGTGGGCCGGGGAGCTGTTTTTT

size: -
D: -
J: TRBJ2-2
V: TRBV14
CDR3: CASSQDLAGTLNTGELFF
DNA: TGTGCCAGCAGCCAAGATCTTGCGGGGACACTGAACACCGGGGAGCTGTTTTTT

size: -
D: -
J: TRBJ1-4
V: TRBV12-3/TRBV12-4
CDR3: CASSLGLGEKLFF
DNA: TGTGCCAGCAGTCTGGGGCTGGGTGAAAAACTGTTTTTT

size: -
D: -
J: TRBJ2-1
V: TRBV7-7
CDR3: CASSLGGSLQDEQFF
DNA: TGTGCCAGCAGCTTAGGGGGGAGTCTTCAGGATGAGCAGTTCTTC

size: -
D: TRBD2
J: TRBJ2-1
V: TRBV20-1
CDR3: CSASLTSGYNEQFF
DNA: TGCAGTGCTAGTCTCACTAGCGGCTACAATGAGCAGTTCTTC

size: -
D: -
J: TRBJ2-4
V: TRBV10-3
CDR3: CAISEGTENIQYF
DNA: TGTGCCATCAGTGAGGGGACTGAAAACATTCAGTACTTC

size: -
D: -
J: TRBJ1-5
V: TRBV6-1
CDR3: CASSVSGTKHYQPQHF
DNA: TGTGCCAGCAGTGTATCCGGGACGAAACATTATCAGCCCCAGCATTTT

size: -
D: -
J: TRBJ1-2
V: TRBV14
CDR3: CASSQQGGYGYTF
DNA: TGTGCCAGCAGCCAACAGGGAGGCTATGGCTACACCTTC

size: -
D: TRBD2
J: TRBJ2-5
V: TRBV28
CDR3: CASSLSWEGETQYF
DNA: TGTGCCAGCAGTTTATCGTGGGAGGGAGAGACCCAGTACTTC

size: few
D: -
J: TRBJ1-2
V: TRBV4-1
CDR3: CASSLLPGGSQGHYGYTF
DNA: TGCGCCAGCAGCCTATTGCCCGGGGGATCACAGGGACACTATGGCTACACCTTC

size: -
D: -
J: TRBJ1-1
V: TRBV6-2/TRBV6-3
CDR3: CASSQDMNTEAFF
DNA: TGTGCCAGCAGTCAGGATATGAACACTGAAGCTTTCTTT